This T cell receptor beta chain was sequenced for a study of cytomegalovirus exposure and HLA in healthy donors. The PCR contained 60 Vbeta and 13 Jbeta primers. Repertoires were generated with immunoSEQ multiplex PCR, while TCRdb's copy carries only in-frame clones and drops some. The repertoire holds roughly 170,000 clones, roughly four fifths seen once, with less than 1% in the top ten. Trimming cost V 6 bases and J 5 bases; bases outside gene matches: 9. Germline V gene sequence: CDR1 MDHEN, CDR2 SYDVKM. The CDR3 runs to 15 residues. This clone was observed a few times. The receptor was isolated from a female donor in good health and CMV-seronegative. Input material: PBMCs. The chain links TRBV28 to TRBJ2-2; 7 nucleotides line up with TRBD1. CDR3 bases: TGTGCCAGCAGGACACAGGGGAGTGGTACCGGGGAGCTGTTTTTT. It yields the protein CASRTQGSGTGELFF.